This entry lists 18 T cell receptor beta chains sequenced from one sample in a study of technical replicates of blood from a handful of donors. Sequencing was performed with immunoSEQ multiplex PCR; in TCRdb, only in-frame clones are kept and a portion is missing. The sample lists more than 65,000 clones; around 97% were seen once. The sequencing sample was made of T cells isolated from PBMCs. The receptors derive from a human donor in good health.

The V gene is TRBV25-1, the J gene TRBJ2-2; 9 bases line up with TRBD1. The ends lost 7 bases at V and 6 bases at J; junction bases unmatched: 18. Germline loops: CDR1 MGHDK, CDR2 SYGVNS. The CDR3 runs 18 residues. The CDR3 here is CASKSPAKGQGVAGELFF. The CDR3 DNA reads as TGTGCCAGCAAATCGCCGGCGAAGGGACAGGGAGTGGCCGGGGAGCTGTTTTTT.

The chain is built from TRBV4-1 and TRBJ2-5, with 8 bases that match TRBD2. The CDR3 consists of 14 residues. V dropped 1 base and J dropped 2; count of bases not matched to a gene: 0. The germline CDR1 and CDR2 sequences are MGHRA and YSYEKL. The CDR3 DNA reads TGCGCCAGCAGCCAAGTAGCGGGACAAGAGACCCAGTACTTC. This translates into CASSQVAGQETQYF.

The V and J genes are TRBV9 and TRBJ2-2; D unclear. V was clipped by 0 bases and J by 1 base, with 4 bases between them. Per germline, CDR1 SGDLS and CDR2 YYNGEE. CDR3 length: 14 amino acids. CDR3 DNA: TGTGCCAGCAGCGTAGAACAGAACACCGGGGAGCTGTTTTTT. Translated, it gives CASSVEQNTGELFF.

V and J are TRBV29-1 and TRBJ1-1; D is unclear. The CDR3 extends over 15 amino acids. Germline assignment: CDR1 SQVTM and CDR2 ANQGSEA. V lost 4 bases and J lost 1, with 16 bases in between. The CDR3, as DNA: TGCAGCGTTGTTAAATCCGGCGGGAGGAACACTGAAGCTTTCTTT. Protein sequence: CSVVKSGGRNTEAFF.

V is TRBV10-3 and J is TRBJ1-4; TRBD1 is a possible D gene (6 bases). Trimming shortened V by 6 bases and J by 5 bases, and 7 bases separated the two germline ends. The CDR3 contains 12 residues. Germline V CDR1 and CDR2: ENHRY, SYGVKD. The CDR3 reads CAIRDSNEKLFF. The DNA of the CDR3 is TGTGCCATCAGGGACAGCAATGAAAAACTGTTTTTT.

This chain uses TRBV6-1 with TRBJ2-7, with 11 nucleotides matching TRBD2. V was clipped by 5 bases and J by 1 base; unmatched bases: 4. The CDR3 contains 15 residues. The germline CDR1 and CDR2 sequences are MNHNS and SASEGT. The CDR3 is CASSPGTSGSYEQYF. CDR3 sequence (DNA): TGTGCCAGCAGTCCAGGGACTAGCGGTTCCTACGAGCAGTACTTC.

The chain employs TRBV6-5 and TRBJ1-5; D is uncertain. This CDR3 comprises 13 residues. V was shortened by 7 bases and J by 5 bases, with 12 bases between the two germline ends. CDR1 and CDR2 from the germline V gene are MNHEY and SVGAGI. Here the CDR3 reads CASKAGDHQPQHF. CDR3 DNA sequence: TGTGCCAGCAAGGCAGGCGATCATCAGCCCCAGCATTTT.

This clone was recorded only once. The V gene is TRBV10-3, the J gene TRBJ1-5; perhaps TRBD1 as D (6 bases). Germline-derived CDR1 and CDR2 are ENHRY and SYGVKD. With 10 bases removed from V and 0 bases from J, the gap between germline ends came to 13 bases. The length of the CDR3 is 14 residues. In DNA form, the CDR3 reads TGTGCCACCAGGGGCAGGGATAGCAATCAGCCCCAGCATTTT. Protein sequence: CATRGRDSNQPQHF.

V usage is TRBV30 and J usage is TRBJ2-7; tentatively, D is TRBD2 (5 bases). The CDR3 is 12 amino acids. Looked up from germline, CDR1 is GTSNPN and CDR2 is SVGIG (reference sequence). V lost 5 bases, J lost 9 bases, and 17 bases lay in between. The CDR3 DNA sequence: TGTGCCTGGGGCGAAGAGAGGGTTGGGCAGTACTTC. Its protein product is CAWGEERVGQYF.

V gene TRBV2 combines with J gene TRBJ2-5; weak D call: TRBD2 (6 bases). Germline assignment: CDR1 SNHLY and CDR2 FYNNEI. This CDR3 contains 14 residues. V was shortened by 11 bases and J by 5 bases, with 21 bases between the two germline ends. The CDR3 is CACPRPLGRETQYF. Written as DNA, the CDR3 is TGTGCCTGCCCCCGGCCACTAGGGAGGGAGACCCAGTACTTC. Filled out from reference TRBV2 and TRBJ2-5, the complete variable domain reads EPEVTQTPSHQVTQMGQEVILRCVPISNHLYFYWYRQILGQKVEFLVSFYNNEISEKSEIFDDQFSVERPDGSNFTLKIRSTKLEDSAMYFCACPRPLGRETQYFGPGTRLLVL.

The chain carries TRBV6-5 and TRBJ1-5; 8 nucleotides line up with TRBD1. Germline values: CDR1 MNHEY, CDR2 SVGAGI. Trimming at V came to 6 bases and at J to 4 bases, leaving 5 bases not matched to a gene. This CDR3 is built from 14 residues. The CDR3 DNA sequence: TGTGCCAGCAGCCGTTACAGGGGGAATCAGCCCCAGCATTTT. It specifies CASSRYRGNQPQHF.

J is TRBJ1-2 and V is TRBV6-1, with D possibly matching TRBD1 (5 bases). V was shortened by 8 bases and J by 4 bases, with 17 bases between the two germline ends. The CDR3 sequence is 14 residues long. Germline V lookup: CDR1 MNHNS, CDR2 SASEGT. The chain's CDR3 is CASGPIGVLYGYTF. CDR3 coding DNA: TGTGCCAGCGGTCCCATAGGGGTACTCTATGGCTACACCTTC.

The chain combines TRBV2 with TRBJ1-2; TRBD1 is a possible D gene (5 bases). The CDR3 loop spans 16 amino acids. Germline V gene sequence: CDR1 SNHLY, CDR2 FYNNEI. V lost 6 bases, J lost 1 base, and 18 bases lay in between. DNA of the CDR3: TGTGCCAGCAGGTACCGCGGGGCTTTTGTTAACTATGGCTACACCTTC. Translated: CASRYRGAFVNYGYTF.

The genes are TRBV6-6 and TRBJ1-1, with 9 bases aligning to TRBD1. The CDR3 consists of 12 residues. The germline V gene encodes CDR1 MNHNY and CDR2 SVGAGI (reference sequence). V dropped 6 bases and J dropped 8; count of bases not matched to a gene: 4. The CDR3 protein is CASSIGTGEAFF. The CDR3 DNA is TGTGCCAGCAGCATCGGGACAGGGGAAGCTTTCTTT.

The chain has TRBV7-9 and TRBJ2-1; 13 bases match TRBD2. The V gene end was trimmed by 5 bases and the J gene end by 0 bases; junction bases not matched to a gene: 4. The CDR3 has 17 amino acids. Per the germline V gene, CDR1 is SEHNR and CDR2 is FQNEAQ (reference sequence). CDR3 nucleotide sequence: TGTGCCAGCAGCCAACTAGCGGGAGGGCCCTCCTACAATGAGCAGTTCTTC. It encodes CASSQLAGGPSYNEQFF.

The chain links TRBV5-6 to TRBJ1-1, with TRBD1 as a possible D gene (5 bases). This CDR3 has 13 amino acids. Germline V gene data show CDR1 as SGHDT and CDR2 as YYEEEE. Deletions cut 4 bases from V and 3 bases from J, with 10 bases between. DNA of the CDR3: TGTGCCAGCAGCCAGGGATACGACACTGAAGCTTTCTTT. Protein: CASSQGYDTEAFF.

The chain couples TRBV2 to TRBJ1-2, with D perhaps TRBD1 (5 bases). This CDR3 has 15 amino acids. CDR1 SNHLY and CDR2 FYNNEI come from the germline V gene. V lost 3 bases to trimming and J lost 5 bases, with 16 bases between them. The CDR3 protein is CASSDLIRVQYGYTF. In DNA form, the CDR3 reads TGTGCCAGCAGTGACCTCATCAGGGTGCAGTATGGCTACACCTTC.

The V call is TRBV28, the J call TRBJ2-7, with D maybe TRBD1 (5 bases). CDR3 length equals 13 residues. Trimming pared 4 bases from V and 5 bases from J, leaving 12 bases between. The germline V gene has CDR1 MDHEN and CDR2 SYDVKM. The CDR3 spells CASSSGLGDEQYF. The CDR3 bases are TGTGCCAGCAGTTCAGGGCTCGGTGACGAGCAGTACTTC.